This record concerns one T cell receptor beta chain sequence. Its antigen is not known. V was clipped by 7 bases and J by 1 base, with 16 bases between them. The CDR3 has 16 residues. TCRdb re-called the 5' RACE reads with MiXCR, one entry per CDR3 protein. The sample includes approximately 44,000 distinct CDR3 sequences, 12% of them seen just once. The sample comes from a study of early T cells in non-severe SARS-CoV-2 infection. The study, taken as a whole, reports: VDJdb matching favored anti-spike CD8 responses, missing private and CD4 specificities.

The rearrangement joins TRBV12-3 or TRBV12-4 to TRBJ2-2; a possible D gene is TRBD2 (6 bases). This sequence was found in an adult who was a healthcare worker with PCR-confirmed SARS-CoV-2 infection or an uninfected control (not recorded which). Source material: whole blood. The CDR3 coding sequence is TGTGCCAGCAACCTGCGGGGCCCTCTGAACACCGGGGAGCTGTTTTTT. As protein: CASNLRGPLNTGELFF.